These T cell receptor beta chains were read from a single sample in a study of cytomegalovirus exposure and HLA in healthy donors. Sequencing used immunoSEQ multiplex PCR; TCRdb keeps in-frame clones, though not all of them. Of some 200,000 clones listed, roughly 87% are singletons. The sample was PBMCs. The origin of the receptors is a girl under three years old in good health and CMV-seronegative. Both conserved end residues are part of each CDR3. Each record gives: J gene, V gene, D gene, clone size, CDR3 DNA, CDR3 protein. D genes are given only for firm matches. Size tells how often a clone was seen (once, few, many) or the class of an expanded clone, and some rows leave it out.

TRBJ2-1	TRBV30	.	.	TGTGCCTGGAGTTGGGGCGTATACAATGAGCAGTTCTTC	CAWSWGVYNEQFF
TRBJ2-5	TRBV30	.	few	TGTGCCTGGAGCGAAACAGGTGTGGGGCTACCCATTTACTACCAAGAGACCCAGTACTTC	CAWSETGVGLPIYYQETQYF
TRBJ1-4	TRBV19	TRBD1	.	TGTGCCAGTAGTATAGATACCCCAAGGACAGGGTGGACTGAAAAACTGTTTTTT	CASSIDTPRTGWTEKLFF
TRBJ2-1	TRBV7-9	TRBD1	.	TGTGCCAGCAGCGAAGTAGGGGGACAGGGTACCAATGAGCAGTTCTTC	CASSEVGGQGTNEQFF
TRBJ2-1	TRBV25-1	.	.	TGTGCCAGCAGTGACTCCGGGTCCTATGTGTACAATGAGCAGTTCTTC	CASSDSGSYVYNEQFF
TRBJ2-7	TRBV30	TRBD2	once	TGTGCCTGGAGTAGCGGGGGCTACGAGCAGTACTTC	CAWSSGGYEQYF
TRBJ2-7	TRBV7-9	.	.	TGTGCCAGCAGCCACTTGGCGGGCTACGAGCAGTACTTC	CASSHLAGYEQYF
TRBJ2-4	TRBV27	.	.	TGTGCCAGCAGCAAATTTCCGACTAGTTTGTACATTCAGTACTTC	CASSKFPTSLYIQYF
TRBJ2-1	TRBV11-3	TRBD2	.	TGTGCCAGCAGCTTAGGCCTAGCGGTCTCCTACAATGAGCAGTTCTTC	CASSLGLAVSYNEQFF
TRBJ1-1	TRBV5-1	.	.	TGCGCCAGCAGCTTGATGGGGACACAGAACACTGAAGCTTTCTTT	CASSLMGTQNTEAFF
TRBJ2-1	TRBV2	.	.	TGTGCCAGCAGTGACTACCGAGGTGAGCAGTTCTTC	CASSDYRGEQFF
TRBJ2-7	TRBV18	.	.	TGTGCCAGCTCACCACCAGGGGCCCCTTGGGAGCAGTACTTC	CASSPPGAPWEQYF
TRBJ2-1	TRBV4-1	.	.	TGCGCCAGCAGCCAGGATTACTACCTTATGGACAATGAGCAGTTCTTC	CASSQDYYLMDNEQFF
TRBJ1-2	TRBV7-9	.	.	TGTGCCAGCAGCACCCCTAGGCTTGATGGCTACACCTTC	CASSTPRLDGYTF
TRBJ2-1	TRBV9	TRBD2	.	TGTGCCAGCAGCGTACGGCTAGCGGGGGACAATGAGCAGTTCTTC	CASSVRLAGDNEQFF
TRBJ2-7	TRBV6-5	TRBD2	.	TGTGCCAGCAGTTACTCGGCGGGGGGAGCCTACGAGCAGTACTTC	CASSYSAGGAYEQYF
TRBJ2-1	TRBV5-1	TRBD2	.	TGCGCCAGCAGCCTTGGTCACGGCGGGAGCTCCTACAATGAGCAGTTCTTC	CASSLGHGGSSYNEQFF
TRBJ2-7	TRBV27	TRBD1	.	TGTGCCAGCAGTTTCACCGGGACAGGGATCTACGAGCAGTACTTC	CASSFTGTGIYEQYF
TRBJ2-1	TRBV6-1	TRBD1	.	TGTGCCAGCAGTTGGGACAGGGGGTACAATGAGCAGTTCTTC	CASSWDRGYNEQFF
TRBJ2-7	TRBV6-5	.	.	TGTGCCAGCAGTCGCCTCGATACCAGCTCCTACGAGCAGTACTTC	CASSRLDTSSYEQYF
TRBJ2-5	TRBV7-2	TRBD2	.	TGTGCCAGCAGCTTAGGATTAGCGGGAGTAGGGGAGACCCAGTACTTC	CASSLGLAGVGETQYF
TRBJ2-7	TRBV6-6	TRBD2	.	TGTGCCACCGGACTAGCGGGGACCGAGCAGTACTTC	CATGLAGTEQYF